This T cell receptor (beta chain) is from a study of T-cell memory formation after mild COVID-19 (dated by TCRdb to the early 2020s). Turning to the overall study: Most TCR sequence clusters were specific to one of the two donors. Longitudinal TCRalpha and TCRbeta repertoire sequencing tracked T-cell clones expanding and contracting after mild COVID-19 in two donors. Two young, previously healthy adult volunteers made up the cohort, one male and one female.

For this clonotype: The antigen it binds to is not known. No base qualities exist here, and no much larger clone lies one base off it.

PBMCs were isolated by Ficoll-Paque density gradient centrifugation. Germline trimming amounts to 5 bases on V and 5 bases on J, with 10 as the count of junction bases outside the gene matches. The CDR3, cysteine through phenylalanine, is 16 amino acids long. Only the CDR3 part of the read is kept: 48 bases, read in frame from the first base. As encoded in the germline V gene (reference sequence), CDR1 is PRHDT while CDR2 is FYEKMQ. For sequencing, an Illumina NovaSeq 6000 was employed. Using 5'RACE with constant-segment primers, TCRalpha and TCRbeta cDNA libraries were constructed, with sample barcodes and unique molecular identifiers added in the process. Trizol reagent was used to extract RNA from every sample. Library amplification was performed in two PCR steps, and a second sample barcode and Illumina TruSeq adapters were introduced in the second step. Sequencing of libraries was performed on an Illumina NovaSeq with 2 x 150 bp paired-end reads. Concerning the study's data processing: The reads were demultiplexed and collapsed into UMI-guided consensus sequences using migec v1.2.7. Using mixcr v2.1.11, UMI consensuses were aligned to TRA and TRB V and J templates and then assembled into clonotypes. A clonotype was counted as expanded or contracted only if both edgeR and NoisET called the change significant, with noise models trained on biological replicates. For edgeR calls, the cutoffs were a false discovery rate-adjusted p below 0.01 and a log2 fold-change threshold of 1. As an exploratory analysis of dynamics, max-normalized trajectories of the 1000 most abundant clonotypes were examined by PCA with hierarchical clustering. The CD4 or CD8 phenotype of responding clones was assigned using the separately sequenced CD4+ and CD8+ repertoires. The public sequencing data were trimmed at Q25 with fastp and processed into clonotypes with MiXCR by TCRdb, which kept only in-frame beta chains. Entries that share a CDR3 protein sequence are merged under the most common genes and DNA. TCRdb, rather than the study authors, made the V and J calls. The sample records 85,000 to 120,000 distinct CDR3 sequences, 9.5% to 15% of which are singletons. Jointly, the top ten make up around 25% of the sample.

The study at large found these results: The study included only a couple of mild cases, and larger cohorts that include severe cases with pre-infection samples were judged to be necessary. Contracting CD4+ clones were located mainly in the CM and EM memory subsets, whereas CD8+ clones were found to be enriched in EMRA. Some responding clones were detected in pre-infection memory, suggesting pre-existing cross-reactive memory T cells joined the SARS-CoV-2 response. Balanced CD4/CD8 phenotypes were observed for clones contracting from day 15 to 85, whereas a bias towards CD4+ was observed for a second wave of clones expanding from day 15 to 37. The second-wave clones that peaked on day 37 were not confirmed to be SARS-CoV-2 specific.

The specimen sequenced was PBMCs or a T cell subset sorted from them (not recorded which). The sequence came from an adult woman who had mild COVID-19 (a few samples of this study predate the infection). The sample titles of this study are shuffled in the database, so cell type and time point are left out; the donor was told from shared clones. The chain uses TRBV13 and TRBJ2-7, and 12 junctional nucleotides match TRBD1. CDR3 protein: CASSPPKGTGGDEQYF. The DNA is as follows: TGTGCCAGCAGCCCGCCAAAGGGGACAGGGGGCGACGAGCAGTACTTC.